This T cell receptor (beta chain) is from a study of long-term antiretroviral therapy in people with HIV. Notes on the study in general: CDR3 length ranges were narrower in HIV repertoires than in controls.

With 5 bases removed from V and 1 base from J, the gap between germline ends came to 17 bases. CDR1 and CDR2 from the germline V gene are SGHAT and FQNNGV. CDR3 length: 16 residues. They ran version v3.0 of the immunoSEQ assay at survey level. Generated by immunoSEQ multiplex PCR, the TCRdb table keeps only in-frame clones and is missing some. The table includes approximately 29,000 clones, 85% to 95% detected once. Every single participant having HIV got treatment inside the United States. As to this clone: Its specificity is not known.

The sequenced sample was unsorted PBMCs, obtained 6.2 years after starting antiretroviral therapy. This receptor was obtained from a man aged 35-49 years with HIV. This chain connects TRBV11-2 to TRBJ2-5; D is possibly TRBD2 (6 bases). As DNA, the CDR3 is TGTGCCAGCAGCCCTCTGGGGAGTAGCGGCCAAGAGACCCAGTACTTC. Its translation is CASSPLGSSGQETQYF. The full variable domain, its missing parts supplied by reference TRBV11-2 and TRBJ2-5, is EAGVAQSPRYKIIEKRQSVAFWCNPISGHATLYWYQQILGQGPKLLIQFQNNGVVDDSQLPKDRFSAERLKGVDSTLKIQPAKLEDSAVYLCASSPLGSSGQETQYFGPGTRLLVL.